This section outlines one TCR beta chain sequence together with its context. Its matching antigen is unknown. TCRdb recomputed calls from the 5' RACE reads with MiXCR, one row per CDR3 protein. The sample holds some 120,000 distinct CDR3 sequences; approximately 5.9% are singletons and the top ten take 2% to 2.5%. With 3 bases removed from V and 7 bases from J, the gap between germline ends came to 13 bases. The CDR3 extends over 13 amino acids. Germline V gene sequence: CDR1 DFQATT, CDR2 SNEGSKA (reference sequence). This sample is drawn from a study of T-cell memory formation after mild COVID-19. General study points: For second-wave clones that peaked at day 37, SARS-CoV-2 specificity went unverified. Pre-infection memory showed some responding clones, and this suggested that cross-reactive memory joined.

Sequenced material: PBMCs or a T cell subset sorted from them (not recorded which). The chain carries TRBV20-1 and TRBJ1-5, with D maybe TRBD1 (5 bases). This TCR came from an adult woman who had mild COVID-19 (a few samples of this study predate the infection). Cell type and time point are not known. CDR3 nucleotide sequence: TGCAGTGCTAGGGTGGGACCATCGCAGCCCCAGCATTTT. Its protein is CSARVGPSQPQHF.